Below are 12 T cell receptor beta chains sequenced from a single sample in a study of blood T cell repertoires in COVID-19. The repertoire was sequenced with immunoSEQ multiplex PCR; TCRdb's copy has only in-frame clones and lacks some. This repertoire shows about 170,000 clones, approximately 85% found once; its top ten account for less than 3%. The sample was peripheral blood. The receptors were sampled from an elderly woman with COVID-19, enrolled during active disease.

This rearrangement joins TRBV7-2 to TRBJ2-7; 10 bases line up with TRBD1. Germline V lookup: CDR1 SGHTA, CDR2 FQGNSA. Trimming cost V 6 bases and J 2 bases; bases outside gene matches: 4. This CDR3 has 14 amino acids. The CDR3 loop is CASRRGQGTYEQYF. CDR3 bases: TGTGCCAGCAGACGGGGACAGGGGACCTACGAGCAGTACTTC.

The chain uses TRBV24-1 and TRBJ1-5; 7 bases are a match to TRBD1. Germline CDR1 is KGHDR and CDR2 is SFDVKD. The CDR3 is 14 amino acids. Trimming cost V 3 bases and J 7 bases; bases outside gene matches: 5. Here the CDR3 DNA reads TGTGCCACCAGTGATCACAGGGGAGACCAGCCCCAGCATTTT. Protein product: CATSDHRGDQPQHF.

The chain employs TRBV11-2 and TRBJ2-5; 16 bases match TRBD2. Germline V gene data show CDR1 as SGHAT and CDR2 as FQNNGV. This CDR3 has 17 residues. With V trimmed by 5 bases and J by 7 bases, 10 bases remained unmatched. The CDR3 sequence: CASSRPGLAGGHGTQYF. CDR3 in DNA: TGTGCCAGCAGCCGCCCGGGACTAGCGGGGGGGCATGGGACCCAGTACTTC.

The chain couples TRBV5-1 to TRBJ1-2; 10 bases match TRBD1. From germline, CDR1 is SGHRS and CDR2 YFSETQ. This CDR3 has 16 residues. The V gene end was trimmed by 2 bases and the J gene end by 3 bases; junction bases not matched to a gene: 7. The CDR3 sequence is CASSFGTGEGYYGYTF. CDR3 nucleotides: TGCGCCAGCAGCTTCGGGACAGGGGAAGGGTACTATGGCTACACCTTC.

The chain recombines TRBV29-1 with TRBJ2-1; D is ambiguous. Deletions cut 0 bases from V and 10 bases from J, with 13 bases between. There are 13 residues in the CDR3. Germline-derived CDR1 and CDR2 are SQVTM and ANQGSEA. CDR3 amino acids: CSVEDDKAFEQFF. The CDR3 nucleotides read TGCAGCGTTGAAGACGACAAGGCCTTCGAGCAGTTCTTC.

J is TRBJ1-3 and V is TRBV3-1 (or the pseudogene TRBV3-2); D not certain. The germline V and J ends were trimmed by 5 bases and 0 bases, with 11 bases remaining between them. CDR1 is LGHDT, CDR2 YNNKEL, per germline (reference sequence). The CDR3 runs to 15 residues. Here the CDR3 DNA reads TGTGCCAGCAGCGACTACCTTAGCTCTGGAAACACCATATATTTT. This codes for CASSDYLSSGNTIYF.

In DNA form, the CDR3 reads TGCGCCAGCAGCTTGGGGGACAGGGCCACAGATACGCAGTATTTT. This gives the protein CASSLGDRATDTQYF. The chain has TRBV5-1 and TRBJ2-3, with 9 bases matching TRBD1. The trim removed 0 bases at V and 2 bases at J, leaving 1 base unmatched. The CDR3 sequence is 15 residues long. The V gene's germline CDR1 is SGHRS and CDR2 YFSETQ.

The rearrangement uses TRBV11-2 and TRBJ1-5, with 8 bases lining up with TRBD1. The CDR3 has 18 residues. The germline V gene encodes CDR1 SGHAT and CDR2 FQNNGV. J lost 0 bases, V lost 5 bases, and 12 bases had no gene match. DNA of the CDR3: TGTGCCAGCAGCCCGCGAGGACAGGGAGCCCATAGCAATCAGCCCCAGCATTTT. It specifies CASSPRGQGAHSNQPQHF.

The rearrangement joins TRBV29-1 to TRBJ2-5; TRBD1 aligns across 7 bases. J lost 4 bases, V lost 6 bases, and 5 bases had no gene match. CDR3 length: 12 amino acids. Germline CDR1 is SQVTM and CDR2 is ANQGSEA. The CDR3: CSVDTGVETQYF. The CDR3 DNA follows: TGCAGCGTGGATACAGGGGTAGAGACCCAGTACTTC.

V is TRBV10-3 and J is TRBJ2-7, with TRBD2 matching over 13 bases. Looked up from germline, CDR1 is ENHRY and CDR2 is SYGVKD. V shed 7 bases, J shed 8 bases, and the junction held 8 bases outside the gene matches. CDR3 length equals 14 residues. This CDR3 is CAITATSGGLQQYF. CDR3 coding DNA: TGTGCCATCACCGCGACTAGCGGGGGGTTGCAGCAGTACTTC.

The chain carries TRBV5-4 and TRBJ2-3; 9 nucleotides agree with TRBD2. The CDR3 has 15 residues. The V gene end was trimmed by 0 bases and the J gene end by 3 bases; junction bases not matched to a gene: 2. Germline V lookup: CDR1 SGHNT, CDR2 YYREEE (reference sequence). The CDR3, as DNA: TGTGCCAGCAGCTTGGGTAGCGGGAGTACAGATACGCAGTATTTT. It specifies CASSLGSGSTDTQYF.

This clone has a single count. The chain employs TRBV9 and TRBJ2-1; 7 positions agree with TRBD2. With V trimmed by 0 bases and J by 3 bases, 9 bases remained unmatched. Germline lookup yields CDR1 SGDLS and CDR2 YYNGEE. The length of the CDR3 is 17 residues. CDR3 nucleotide sequence: TGTGCCAGCAGCGTAGGGGAGGGGCGGACGAACTACAATGAGCAGTTCTTC. Its protein product is CASSVGEGRTNYNEQFF. Using reference TRBV9 and TRBJ2-1 for the parts outside the CDR3, the full variable domain is DSGVTQTPKHLITATGQRVTLRCSPRSGDLSVYWYQQSLDQGLQFLIQYYNGEERAKGNILERFSAQQFPDLHSELNLSSLELGDSALYFCASSVGEGRTNYNEQFFGPGTRLTVL.